These T cell receptor beta chains were read from a single sample in a study of PD-L1 blockade in urothelial cancer. The method was immunoSEQ multiplex PCR; TCRdb's version includes in-frame clones alone and lacks a portion of them. Counted here are roughly 52,000 clones, roughly 84% occurring once; the ten biggest clones make up approximately 1.3%. The source material was PBMCs, sampled around atezolizumab (anti-PD-L1) treatment. Receptor source: a man over 45 with urothelial cancer. Each CDR3 is given with its conserved first and last residue. Each record gives: clone size, V gene, J gene, D gene, CDR3 protein, CDR3 DNA. D genes are given only for firm matches. Not every row has a clone size; where given, it reads once, few, many or a size class.

abundance: -
v_gene: TRBV5-6
j_gene: TRBJ2-5
d_gene: TRBD2
CDR3aa: CASSLLAGVRETQYF
CDR3nt: TGTGCCAGCAGCTTGCTAGCGGGGGTGAGGGAGACCCAGTACTTC

abundance: -
v_gene: TRBV6-5
j_gene: TRBJ1-6
d_gene: -
CDR3aa: CASSYRGSPLHF
CDR3nt: TGTGCCAGCAGTTACCGCGGGTCACCCCTCCACTTT

abundance: few
v_gene: TRBV2
j_gene: TRBJ2-2
d_gene: -
CDR3aa: CASNSLAANTGELFF
CDR3nt: TGTGCCAGCAACTCCCTAGCAGCGAACACCGGGGAGCTGTTTTTT

abundance: -
v_gene: TRBV28
j_gene: TRBJ1-2
d_gene: TRBD1
CDR3aa: CASSSNRGAYGYTF
CDR3nt: TGTGCCAGCAGTTCAAACAGGGGAGCCTATGGCTACACCTTC

abundance: -
v_gene: TRBV2
j_gene: TRBJ2-1
d_gene: TRBD2
CDR3aa: CASTPTTGGRHEQFF
CDR3nt: TGTGCCAGCACCCCCACGACGGGGGGGCGTCATGAGCAGTTCTTC

abundance: few
v_gene: TRBV10-1
j_gene: TRBJ2-7
d_gene: TRBD1
CDR3aa: CASSESATGGTYEQYF
CDR3nt: TGCGCCAGCAGTGAGTCGGCCACAGGGGGCACCTACGAGCAGTACTTC

abundance: -
v_gene: TRBV5-6
j_gene: TRBJ2-1
d_gene: -
CDR3aa: CASSPGPYEQFF
CDR3nt: TGTGCCAGCAGCCCTGGCCCGTATGAGCAGTTCTTC

abundance: few
v_gene: TRBV5-1
j_gene: TRBJ2-3
d_gene: TRBD2
CDR3aa: CASSSGLAGGGDTQYF
CDR3nt: TGCGCCAGCAGCTCAGGACTAGCGGGGGGCGGAGATACGCAGTATTTT

abundance: -
v_gene: TRBV5-4
j_gene: TRBJ1-1
d_gene: -
CDR3aa: CASSLGQASTEAFF
CDR3nt: TGTGCCAGCAGCTTGGGGCAGGCCAGCACTGAAGCTTTCTTT

abundance: once
v_gene: TRBV15
j_gene: TRBJ1-6
d_gene: TRBD1
CDR3aa: CATSPDRGSSPLHF
CDR3nt: TGTGCCACCAGCCCCGACAGGGGGAGTTCACCCCTCCACTTT

abundance: -
v_gene: TRBV18
j_gene: TRBJ1-1
d_gene: -
CDR3aa: CASSPLDSEAFF
CDR3nt: TGTGCCAGCTCACCCTTGGACAGTGAAGCTTTCTTT

abundance: -
v_gene: TRBV27
j_gene: TRBJ2-5
d_gene: TRBD2
CDR3aa: CASRLAGAAETQYF
CDR3nt: TGTGCCAGCAGATTAGCGGGAGCGGCTGAGACCCAGTACTTC

abundance: -
v_gene: TRBV19
j_gene: TRBJ2-1
d_gene: TRBD2
CDR3aa: CASRSSGGVREQFF
CDR3nt: TGTGCCAGTAGAAGTAGCGGGGGGGTTCGGGAGCAGTTCTTC